This T cell receptor (beta chain) comes out of a study of response to subunit inactivated influenza vaccine. From the RT-PCR reads, TCRdb called clonotypes with MiXCR, one entry per CDR3 protein. The sample carries hundreds of thousands of distinct CDR3 sequences, approximately 15% recorded once. Comments on this clonotype: Its antigen is currently unknown. With a much larger clone just one base away, this may be a read error.

This CDR3 has 13 amino acids. V lost 0 bases, J lost 3 bases, and 6 bases lay in between. Germline V gives CDR1 SGHRS, CDR2 YFSETQ. General observations from the study: New T cells are recruited in small numbers by each seasonal influenza vaccination, according to the authors' suggestion.

The J gene is TRBJ1-1, the V gene TRBV5-1, with D unresolved. The sequencing here drew on PBMCs from blood, taken 12 days after vaccination. The receptor was derived from a man over 45 who received an inactivated influenza vaccine. The CDR3 sequence is CASSLEQHTEAFF. CDR3 coding DNA: TGCGCCAGCAGCTTGGAACAGCACACTGAAGCTTTCTTT.